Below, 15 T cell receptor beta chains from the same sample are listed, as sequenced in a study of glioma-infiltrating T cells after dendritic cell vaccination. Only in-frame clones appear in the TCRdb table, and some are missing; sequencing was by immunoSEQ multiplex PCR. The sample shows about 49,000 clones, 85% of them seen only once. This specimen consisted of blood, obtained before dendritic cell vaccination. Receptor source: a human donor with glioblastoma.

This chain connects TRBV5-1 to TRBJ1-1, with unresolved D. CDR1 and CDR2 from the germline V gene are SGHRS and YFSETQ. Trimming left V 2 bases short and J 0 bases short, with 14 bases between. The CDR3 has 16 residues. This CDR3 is CASSFLTADLNTEAFF. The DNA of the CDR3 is TGCGCCAGCAGCTTCTTAACTGCCGATCTGAACACTGAAGCTTTCTTT. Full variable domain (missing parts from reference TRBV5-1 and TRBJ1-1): KAGVTQTPRYLIKTRGQQVTLSCSPISGHRSVSWYQQTPGQGLQFLFEYFSETQRNKGNFPGRFSGRQFSNSRSEMNVSTLELGDSALYLCASSFLTADLNTEAFFGQGTRLTVV.

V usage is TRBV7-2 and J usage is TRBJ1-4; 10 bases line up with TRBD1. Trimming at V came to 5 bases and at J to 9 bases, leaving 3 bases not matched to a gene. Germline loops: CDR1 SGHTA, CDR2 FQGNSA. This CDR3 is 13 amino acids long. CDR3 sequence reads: CASSMDRGKKLFF. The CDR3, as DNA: TGTGCCAGCAGCATGGACAGGGGGAAAAAACTGTTTTTT.

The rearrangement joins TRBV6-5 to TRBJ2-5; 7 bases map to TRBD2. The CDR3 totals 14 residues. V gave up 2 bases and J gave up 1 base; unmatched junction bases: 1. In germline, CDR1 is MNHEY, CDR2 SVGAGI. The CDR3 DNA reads TGTGCCAGCAGTTACGGGGGGGGCCAAGAGACCCAGTACTTC. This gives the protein CASSYGGGQETQYF.

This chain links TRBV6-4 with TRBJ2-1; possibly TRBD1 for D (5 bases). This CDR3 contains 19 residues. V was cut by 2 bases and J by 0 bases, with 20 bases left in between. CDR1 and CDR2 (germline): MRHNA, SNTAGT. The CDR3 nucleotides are TGTGCCAGCAGTGACGTCAGGGTAAGAACCATTAGCTCCTACAATGAGCAGTTCTTC. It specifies CASSDVRVRTISSYNEQFF.

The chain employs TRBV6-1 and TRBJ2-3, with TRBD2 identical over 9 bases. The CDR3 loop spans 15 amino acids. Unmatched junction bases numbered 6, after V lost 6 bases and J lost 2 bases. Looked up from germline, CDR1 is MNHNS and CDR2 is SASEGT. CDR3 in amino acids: CASSPLAGHTDTQYF. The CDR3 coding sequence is TGTGCCAGCAGCCCCCTAGCGGGGCACACAGATACGCAGTATTTT.

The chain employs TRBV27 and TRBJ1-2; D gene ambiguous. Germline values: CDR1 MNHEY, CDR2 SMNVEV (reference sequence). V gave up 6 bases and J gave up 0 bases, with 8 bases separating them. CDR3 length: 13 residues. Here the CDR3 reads CASSIDTNYGYTF. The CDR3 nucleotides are TGTGCCAGCAGCATAGACACTAACTATGGCTACACCTTC.

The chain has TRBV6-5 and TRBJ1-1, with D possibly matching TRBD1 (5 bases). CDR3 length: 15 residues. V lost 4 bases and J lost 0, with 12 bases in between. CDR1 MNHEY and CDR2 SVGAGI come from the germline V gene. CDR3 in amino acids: CASSSPKGVNTEAFF. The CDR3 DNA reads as TGTGCCAGCAGTTCACCGAAAGGGGTGAACACTGAAGCTTTCTTT.

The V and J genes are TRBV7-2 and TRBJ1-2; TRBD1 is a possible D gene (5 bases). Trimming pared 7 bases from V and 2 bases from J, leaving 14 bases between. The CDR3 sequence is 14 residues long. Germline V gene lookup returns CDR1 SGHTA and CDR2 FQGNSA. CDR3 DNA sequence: TGTGCCAGCAACCCCGACAGATCGAACTATGGCTACACCTTC. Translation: CASNPDRSNYGYTF.

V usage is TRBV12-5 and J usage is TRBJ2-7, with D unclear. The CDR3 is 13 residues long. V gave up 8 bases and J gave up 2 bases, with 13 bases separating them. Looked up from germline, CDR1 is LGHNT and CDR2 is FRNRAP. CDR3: CASLGSATYEQYF. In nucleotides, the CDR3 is TGTGCTAGTCTTGGCTCAGCGACCTACGAGCAGTACTTC. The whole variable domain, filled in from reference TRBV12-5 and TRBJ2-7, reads DARVTQTPRHKVTEMGQEVTMRCQPILGHNTVFWYRQTMMQGLELLAYFRNRAPLDDSGMPKDRFSAEMPDATLATLKIQPSEPRDSAVYFCASLGSATYEQYFGPGTRLTVT.

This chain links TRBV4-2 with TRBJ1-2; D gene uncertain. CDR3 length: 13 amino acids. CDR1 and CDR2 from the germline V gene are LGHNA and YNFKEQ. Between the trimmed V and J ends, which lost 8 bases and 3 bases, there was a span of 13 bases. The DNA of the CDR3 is TGTGCCAGCGGAAAGTGGGCCGACTATGGCTACACCTTC. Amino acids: CASGKWADYGYTF.

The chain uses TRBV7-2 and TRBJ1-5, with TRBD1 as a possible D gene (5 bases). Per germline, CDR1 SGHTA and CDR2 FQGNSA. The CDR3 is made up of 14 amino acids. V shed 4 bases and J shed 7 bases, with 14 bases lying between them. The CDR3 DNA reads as TGTGCCAGCAGCTCAGACGGGAGGGGACAGCCCCAGCATTTT. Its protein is CASSSDGRGQPQHF. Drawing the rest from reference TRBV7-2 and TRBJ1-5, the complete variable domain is GAGVSQSPSNKVTEKGKDVELRCDPISGHTALYWYRQSLGQGLEFLIYFQGNSAPDKSGLPSDRFSAERTGGSVSTLTIQRTQQEDSAVYLCASSSDGRGQPQHFGDGTRLSIL.

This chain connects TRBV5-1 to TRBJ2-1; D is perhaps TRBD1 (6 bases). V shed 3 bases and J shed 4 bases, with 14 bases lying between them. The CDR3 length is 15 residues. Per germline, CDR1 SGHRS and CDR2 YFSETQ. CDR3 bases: TGCGCCAGCAGCTATGGACAGCCTTCGTACAATGAGCAGTTCTTC. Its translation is CASSYGQPSYNEQFF.

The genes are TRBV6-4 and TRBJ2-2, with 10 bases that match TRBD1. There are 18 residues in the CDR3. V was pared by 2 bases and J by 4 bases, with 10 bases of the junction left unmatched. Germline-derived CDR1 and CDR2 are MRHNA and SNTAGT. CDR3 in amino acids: CASSDLKRTGGFTGELFF. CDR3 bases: TGTGCCAGCAGTGACCTAAAACGGACAGGGGGGTTCACCGGGGAGCTGTTTTTT.

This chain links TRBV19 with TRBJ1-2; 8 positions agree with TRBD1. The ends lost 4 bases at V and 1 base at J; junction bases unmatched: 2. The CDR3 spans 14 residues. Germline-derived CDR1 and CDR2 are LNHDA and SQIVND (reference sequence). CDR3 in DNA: TGTGCCAGTAGTAAGGGACAGGATAACTATGGCTACACCTTC. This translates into CASSKGQDNYGYTF.

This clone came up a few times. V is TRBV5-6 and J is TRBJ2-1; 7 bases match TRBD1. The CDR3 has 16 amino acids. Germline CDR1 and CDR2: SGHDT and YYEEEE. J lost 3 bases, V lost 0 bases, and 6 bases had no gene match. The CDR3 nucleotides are TGTGCCAGCAGCTTGGTGGCAGGGACAGTCTACAATGAGCAGTTCTTC. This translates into CASSLVAGTVYNEQFF.